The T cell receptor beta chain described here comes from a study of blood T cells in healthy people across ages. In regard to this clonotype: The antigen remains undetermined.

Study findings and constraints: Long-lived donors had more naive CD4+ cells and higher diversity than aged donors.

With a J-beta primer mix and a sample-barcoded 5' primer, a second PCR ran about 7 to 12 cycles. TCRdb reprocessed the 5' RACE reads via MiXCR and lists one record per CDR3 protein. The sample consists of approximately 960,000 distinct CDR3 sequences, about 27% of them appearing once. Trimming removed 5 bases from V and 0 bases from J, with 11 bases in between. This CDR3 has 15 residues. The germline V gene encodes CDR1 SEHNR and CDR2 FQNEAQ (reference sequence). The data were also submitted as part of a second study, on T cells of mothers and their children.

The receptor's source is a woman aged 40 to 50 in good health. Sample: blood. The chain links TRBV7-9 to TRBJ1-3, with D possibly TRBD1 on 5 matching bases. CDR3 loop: CASSQLQVSGNTIYF. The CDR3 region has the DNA TGTGCCAGCAGCCAACTACAGGTCTCTGGAAACACCATATATTTT.